These 12 T cell receptor beta chains share one sample of origin, sequenced in a study of tumor-infiltrating lymphocytes in primary liver carcinoma. Unsorted bulk tissue, roughly 20-33 mg of it, served as the source for co-extraction of RNA and DNA. TCR beta cDNA came from about 470 ng total RNA, primed with a constant-region primer. Investigators got TCR beta libraries out of three nested multiplex PCR rounds, done with slightly modified ARM-PCR. Primers for the first two PCR rounds were TRBV1-TRBV30 forward primers and a C-beta reverse primer (about 10 cycles per round). TCRdb called the multiplex PCR reads again in MiXCR, with one record for every CDR3 protein. The repertoire holds fewer than 70,000 distinct CDR3 sequences, with less than 75% as singletons. The sample taken for sequencing was liver tumor tissue from sampling region 2. Documented subset: tumor region T2, inferior pole. Receptor source: a man aged 40-55 years with primary liver carcinoma and hepatitis B virus infection.

A remark on this clonotype: The CDR3 does not close with the conserved phenylalanine or tryptophan, likely indicating a read error. J is TRBJ2-5 and V is TRBV11-2; D remains ambiguous. From germline, CDR1 is SGHAT and CDR2 FQNNGV. There are 13 residues in the CDR3. The CDR3 here is CAISLVLKETQYL. The CDR3 DNA follows: TGTGCCATCAGCTTAGTTCTGAAAGAGACCCAGTACCTC.

The rearrangement uses TRBV12-3 or TRBV12-4 and TRBJ2-1; 7 bases map to TRBD1. CDR3 size: 16 residues. J was trimmed by 12 bases and V by 4 bases; bases with no gene match: 18. In DNA, the CDR3 is TGTGCCAGCAGTTCTCGGACAGGAGTCTCCTACATTGGGCAGTTCTTC. This codes for CASSSRTGVSYIGQFF.

CDR3 coding DNA: TGTGCCAGCTCACCACCGAAGACAGATCAGCCCCAGCATTTT. Residues: CASSPPKTDQPQHF. The chain links TRBV18 to TRBJ1-5, with a tentative D call TRBD1 (5 bases). Trimming took 0 bases from V and 5 from J, leaving 8 bases between them. The CDR3 length is 14 residues. The V gene's germline CDR1 is KGHSH and CDR2 LQKENI.

This clonotype was counted a few times. Relative to the germline gene, one junction end is altered; a read error may explain this. The chain recombines TRBV11-2 with TRBJ1-1; D is ambiguous. Germline values: CDR1 SGHAT, CDR2 FQNNGV. The CDR3 extends over 14 amino acids. CDR3 in DNA: TGTGGCAGCAGCTTAACGGCCTTCGACACTGAAACTTTCTTT. It translates to CGSSLTAFDTETFF. Together with reference TRBV11-2 and TRBJ1-1, the CDR3 gives the full variable domain: EAGVAQSPRYKIIEKRQSVAFWCNPISGHATLYWYQQILGQGPKLLIQFQNNGVVDDSQLPKDRFSAERLKGVDSTLKIQPAKLEDSAVYLCGSSLTAFDTETFFGQGTRLTVV.

Concerning this clonotype itself: A read error may produce the germline difference seen at one junction end. This chain connects TRBV28 to TRBJ2-2, with 8 bases matching TRBD2. The germline V gene encodes CDR1 MDHEN and CDR2 SYDVKM. The CDR3 is made up of 14 amino acids. The DNA for the CDR3 is TGTCCCAGCAGTGTGACTAGCGTGACCGGGGAGCTGTTTTTT. This translates into CPSSVTSVTGELFF.

As concerns this clonotype: At one end, the junction sequence differs from germline, possibly due to a read error. The chain uses TRBV6-5 and TRBJ2-6; a weak D match, TRBD2 (7 bases). CDR3 length: 14 amino acids. Germline lookup yields CDR1 MNHEY and CDR2 SVGAGI. The CDR3 sequence: CASISVAGANVLTF. The CDR3 region has the DNA TGTGCCAGCATTTCCGTCGCGGGGGCCAACGTCCTTACTTTC.

This clonotype is categorized as medium-sized. The genes are TRBV7-8 and TRBJ1-2, with no clear D. Between the trimmed V and J ends, which lost 2 bases and 7 bases, there was a span of 17 bases. Germline loops: CDR1 SGHVS, CDR2 FQNEAQ. This CDR3 region has 15 residues. The CDR3 DNA follows: TGTGCCAGCAGCTTAAGTTCCCCATTGGCCTTTGGCTACACCTTC. Its translation is CASSLSSPLAFGYTF. Filled out from reference TRBV7-8 and TRBJ1-2, the complete variable domain reads GAGVSQSPRYKVAKRGQDVALRCDPISGHVSLFWYQQALGQGPEFLTYFQNEAQLDKSGLPSDRFFAERPEGSVSTLKIQRTQQEDSAVYLCASSLSSPLAFGYTFGSGTRLTVV.

Details on this clonotype: A junction end diverges from the germline sequence, so it may reflect a read error. V is TRBV4-2 and J is TRBJ2-1, with D unclear. Germline loops: CDR1 LGHNA, CDR2 YNFKEQ. CDR3 length equals 14 residues. The CDR3 sequence: CASSQGHSDNEQLF. The CDR3 bases are TGTGCCAGCAGCCAAGGGCACAGTGACAATGAGCAGCTCTTC.

To note about this clonotype: One end of the junction varies from germline; a read error may be responsible. The gene calls are TRBV5-5 and TRBJ1-1; D possibly corresponds to TRBD1 (6 bases). Germline assignment: CDR1 SGHKS and CDR2 YYEKEE (reference sequence). The CDR3 is made up of 15 amino acids. The CDR3 sequence: CASSPGAGIGTEASF. The DNA for the CDR3 is TGTGCCAGCAGCCCAGGGGCGGGTATAGGCACTGAAGCTTCCTTT.

Remarks on this clonotype: An end of the junction differs from the germline gene, which may be a read error. J is TRBJ2-2 and V is TRBV29-1, with TRBD2 matching over 9 bases. The CDR3 has 15 residues. CDR1 is SQVTM and CDR2 is ANQGSEA in the germline V gene. The CDR3 nucleotides read TGCAGCGTTGGGACTAGCGTGGCGAAAACCGGGGAGCTGTTTTTT. Amino acids: CSVGTSVAKTGELFF.

Of note for this clonotype: It may be a read error: a sequence one base away is much more abundant. The rearrangement joins TRBV10-2 to TRBJ2-3; D uncertain. The CDR3 totals 11 residues. Germline V lookup: CDR1 WSHSY, CDR2 SAAADI. Written as DNA, the CDR3 is TGCGCCAGCAGTGCCGCAGATATGCAGTATTTT. This encodes CASSAADMQYF.

Of note for this clonotype: One end of the junction does not line up with germline, which may come from a read error. The rearrangement uses TRBV6-5 and TRBJ1-6; a possible D gene is TRBD1 (5 bases). CDR3 length equals 15 residues. The germline CDR1 and CDR2 sequences are MNHEY and SVGAGI. The CDR3 nucleotides are TGTGCCAGCAGTTACTCAATCCAGGGTCATCCACCTCTCCACTTT. Its protein product is CASSYSIQGHPPLHF.